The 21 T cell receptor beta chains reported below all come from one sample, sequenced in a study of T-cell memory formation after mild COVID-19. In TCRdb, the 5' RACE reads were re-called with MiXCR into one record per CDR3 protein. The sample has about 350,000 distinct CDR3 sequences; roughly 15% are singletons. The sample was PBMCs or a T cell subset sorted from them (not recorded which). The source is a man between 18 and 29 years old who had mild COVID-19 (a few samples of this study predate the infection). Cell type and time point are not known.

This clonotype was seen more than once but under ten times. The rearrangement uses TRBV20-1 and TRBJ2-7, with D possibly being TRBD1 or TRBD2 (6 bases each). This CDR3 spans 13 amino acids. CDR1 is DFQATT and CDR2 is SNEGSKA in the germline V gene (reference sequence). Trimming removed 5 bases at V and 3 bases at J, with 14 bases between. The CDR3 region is CSAPKGGSYEQYF. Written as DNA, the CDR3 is TGCAGTGCTCCGAAGGGGGGAAGCTACGAGCAGTACTTC.

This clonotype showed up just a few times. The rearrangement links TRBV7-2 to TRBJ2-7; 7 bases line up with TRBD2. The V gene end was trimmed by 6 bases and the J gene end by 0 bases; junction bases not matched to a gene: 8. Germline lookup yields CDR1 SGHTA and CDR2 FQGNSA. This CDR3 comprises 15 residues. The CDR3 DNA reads TGTGCCAGCAGGCCAGTGGGCGGGAGCTCCTACGAGCAGTACTTC. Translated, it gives CASRPVGGSSYEQYF.

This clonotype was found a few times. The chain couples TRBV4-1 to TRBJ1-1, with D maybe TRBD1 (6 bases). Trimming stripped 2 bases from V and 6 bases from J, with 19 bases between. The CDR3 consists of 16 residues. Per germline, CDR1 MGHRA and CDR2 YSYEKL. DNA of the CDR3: TGCGCCAGCAGCCAACCCCTCGGGGGGACAAGGGCTGAAGCTTTCTTT. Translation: CASSQPLGGTRAEAFF.

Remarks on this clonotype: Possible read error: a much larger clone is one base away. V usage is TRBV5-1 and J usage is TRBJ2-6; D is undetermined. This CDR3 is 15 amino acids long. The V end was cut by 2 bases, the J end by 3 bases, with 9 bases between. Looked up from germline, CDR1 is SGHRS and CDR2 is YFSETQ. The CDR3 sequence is CASSLDGYGANVLTF. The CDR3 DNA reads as TGCGCCAGCAGCTTAGACGGCTATGGGGCCAACGTCCTGACTTTC.

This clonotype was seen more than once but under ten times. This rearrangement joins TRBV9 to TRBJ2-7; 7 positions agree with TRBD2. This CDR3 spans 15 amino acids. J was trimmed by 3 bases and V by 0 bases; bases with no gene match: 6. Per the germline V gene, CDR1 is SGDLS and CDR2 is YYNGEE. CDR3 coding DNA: TGTGCCAGCAGCGTAGACGGGACTACTATCTACGAGCAGTACTTC. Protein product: CASSVDGTTIYEQYF.

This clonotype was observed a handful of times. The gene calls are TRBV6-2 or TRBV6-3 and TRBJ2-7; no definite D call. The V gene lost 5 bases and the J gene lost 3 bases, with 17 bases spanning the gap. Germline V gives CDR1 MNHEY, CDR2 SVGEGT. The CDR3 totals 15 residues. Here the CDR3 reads CASSSVADVSYEQYF. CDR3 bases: TGTGCCAGCAGTAGTGTGGCAGACGTCAGCTACGAGCAGTACTTC.

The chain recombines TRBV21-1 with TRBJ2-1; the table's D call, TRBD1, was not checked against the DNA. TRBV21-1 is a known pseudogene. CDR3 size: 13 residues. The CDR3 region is CASPQAPLHEQFF. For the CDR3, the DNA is TGTGCCAGCCCGCAGGCCCCCCTACATGAGCAGTTCTTC.

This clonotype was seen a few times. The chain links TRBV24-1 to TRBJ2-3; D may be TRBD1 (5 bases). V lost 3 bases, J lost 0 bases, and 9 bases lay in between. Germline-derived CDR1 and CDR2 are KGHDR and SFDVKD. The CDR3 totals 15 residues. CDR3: CATSDPRASTDTQYF. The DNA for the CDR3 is TGTGCCACCAGTGATCCCAGGGCTAGCACAGATACGCAGTATTTT.

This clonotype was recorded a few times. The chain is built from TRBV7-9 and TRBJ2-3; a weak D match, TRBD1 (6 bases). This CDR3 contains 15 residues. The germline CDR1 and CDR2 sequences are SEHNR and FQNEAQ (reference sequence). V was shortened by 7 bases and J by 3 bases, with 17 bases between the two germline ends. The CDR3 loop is CASTDLNRATDTQYF. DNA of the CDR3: TGTGCCAGCACCGATTTGAACAGGGCTACAGATACGCAGTATTTT.

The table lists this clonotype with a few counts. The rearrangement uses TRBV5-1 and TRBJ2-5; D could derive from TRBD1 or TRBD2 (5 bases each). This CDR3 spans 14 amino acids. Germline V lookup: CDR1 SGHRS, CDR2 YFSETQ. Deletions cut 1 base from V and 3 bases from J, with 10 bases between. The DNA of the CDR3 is TGCGCCAGCAGCTTGATGGGGACCGAAGAGACCCAGTACTTC. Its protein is CASSLMGTEETQYF.

This CDR3 is CAISDGTGNINGYTF. CDR3 bases: TGTGCCATCAGTGACGGGACAGGGAACATAAATGGCTACACCTTC. The chain couples TRBV10-3 to TRBJ1-2, with 9 positions matching TRBD1. This CDR3 comprises 15 residues. From germline, CDR1 is ENHRY and CDR2 SYGVKD. The V gene end was trimmed by 3 bases and the J gene end by 6 bases; junction bases not matched to a gene: 8.

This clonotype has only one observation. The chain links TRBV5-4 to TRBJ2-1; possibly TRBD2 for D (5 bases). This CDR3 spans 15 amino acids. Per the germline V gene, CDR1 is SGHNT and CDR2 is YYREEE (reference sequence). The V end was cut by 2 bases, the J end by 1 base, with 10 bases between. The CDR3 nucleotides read TGTGCCAGCAGCTTCCCCGGGAAATCCTACAATGAGCAGTTCTTC. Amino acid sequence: CASSFPGKSYNEQFF.

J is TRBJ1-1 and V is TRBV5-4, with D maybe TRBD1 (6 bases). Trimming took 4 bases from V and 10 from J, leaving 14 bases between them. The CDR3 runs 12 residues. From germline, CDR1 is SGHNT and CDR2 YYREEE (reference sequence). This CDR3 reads CASSNYREGAFF. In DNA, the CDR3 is TGTGCCAGCAGCAACTACAGGGAGGGAGCTTTCTTT.

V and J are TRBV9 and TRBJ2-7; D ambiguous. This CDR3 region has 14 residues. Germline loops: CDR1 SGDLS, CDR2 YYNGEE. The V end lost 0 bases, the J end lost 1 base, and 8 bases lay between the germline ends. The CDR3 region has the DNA TGTGCCAGCAGCGTAGACCCAGCATCCTACGAGCAGTACTTC. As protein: CASSVDPASYEQYF.

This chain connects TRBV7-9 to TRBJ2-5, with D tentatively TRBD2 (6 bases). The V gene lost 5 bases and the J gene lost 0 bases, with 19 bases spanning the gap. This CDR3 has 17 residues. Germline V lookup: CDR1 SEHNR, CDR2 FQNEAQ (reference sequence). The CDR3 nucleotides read TGTGCCAGCAGCCCCGCTCCGGGGGATATGTACCAAGAGACCCAGTACTTC. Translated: CASSPAPGDMYQETQYF.

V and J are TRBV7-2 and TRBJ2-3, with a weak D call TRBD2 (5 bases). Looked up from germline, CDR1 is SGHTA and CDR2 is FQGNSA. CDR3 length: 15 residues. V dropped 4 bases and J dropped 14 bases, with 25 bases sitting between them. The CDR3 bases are TGTGCCAGCAGCTCCCCTTTTACGGTGGGGAGATTGGGGTATTTT. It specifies CASSSPFTVGRLGYF.

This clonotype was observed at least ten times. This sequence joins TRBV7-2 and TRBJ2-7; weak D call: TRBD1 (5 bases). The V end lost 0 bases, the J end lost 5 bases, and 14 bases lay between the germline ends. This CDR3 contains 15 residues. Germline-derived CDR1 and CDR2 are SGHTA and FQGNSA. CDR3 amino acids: CASSLAGPLYNEQYF. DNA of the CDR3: TGTGCCAGCAGCTTAGCGGGGCCCCTCTACAACGAGCAGTACTTC.

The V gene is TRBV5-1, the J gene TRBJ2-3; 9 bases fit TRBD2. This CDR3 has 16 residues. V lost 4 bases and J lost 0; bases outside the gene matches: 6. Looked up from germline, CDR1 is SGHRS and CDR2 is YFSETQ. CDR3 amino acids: CASSLPLAGSTDTQYF. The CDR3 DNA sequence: TGCGCCAGCAGCCTACCTCTAGCGGGGAGCACAGATACGCAGTATTTT.

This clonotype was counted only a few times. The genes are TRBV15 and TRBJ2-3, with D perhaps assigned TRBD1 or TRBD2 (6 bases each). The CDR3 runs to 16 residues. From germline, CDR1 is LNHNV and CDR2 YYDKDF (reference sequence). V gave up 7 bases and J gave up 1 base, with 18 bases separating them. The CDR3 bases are TGTGCCACCATCCAAGAAGGGGGGTATCGCACAGATACGCAGTATTTT. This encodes CATIQEGGYRTDTQYF.

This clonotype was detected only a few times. This chain's CDR3 is CASSQAQGTVAPLHF. DNA for the CDR3: TGTGCCAGCAGCCAAGCCCAAGGGACGGTAGCACCCCTCCACTTT. The chain combines TRBV3-1 with TRBJ1-6; possibly TRBD1 for D (5 bases). The V gene lost 1 base and the J gene lost 11 bases, with 15 bases spanning the gap. Per the germline V gene, CDR1 is LGHDT and CDR2 is YNNKEL (reference sequence). The CDR3 extends over 15 amino acids. Full variable domain (rest looked up from reference TRBV3-1 and TRBJ1-6): DTAVSQTPKYLVTQMGNDKSIKCEQNLGHDTMYWYKQDSKKFLKIMFSYNNKELIINETVPNRFSPKSPDKAHLNLHINSLELGDSAVYFCASSQAQGTVAPLHFGNGTRLTVT.

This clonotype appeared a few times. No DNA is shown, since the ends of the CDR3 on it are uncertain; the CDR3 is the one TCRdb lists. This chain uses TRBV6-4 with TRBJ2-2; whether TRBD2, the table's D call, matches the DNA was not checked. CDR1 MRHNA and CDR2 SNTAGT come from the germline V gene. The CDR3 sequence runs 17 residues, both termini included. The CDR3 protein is CASSDPALGGGKGAVFF.